This T cell receptor (beta chain) was captured in a study of T cells after yellow fever vaccination. Study-level results: A limited proportion of clonotypes was detected within both the CD4 and CD8 compartments. Reappearance after the booster was seen for most primary-vaccination clones, at 95% to 97% CD4 and 70% to 90% CD8.

The CDR3 runs to 15 residues. The germline gives CDR1 SGDLS, CDR2 YYNGEE. Trimming left V 1 base short and J 4 bases short, with 14 bases between. Template switching with 5'RACE generated the TCR cDNA and added a universal primer site and UMIs. MiXCR, run by TCRdb on the 5' RACE reads, gives a single entry per CDR3 protein. The top ten clones hold roughly 41% of a sample with around 120,000 distinct CDR3 sequences, 13% to 15% of them seen once. A word on this clonotype: Its antigen is undetermined.

This material consisted of CD8+ T cells sorted from PBMCs, taken 5 days after the yellow fever booster vaccination. The clonotype originates from a man aged 18-30 years who received the YFV17D yellow fever vaccine. This rearrangement joins TRBV9 to TRBJ2-5, with D perhaps TRBD2 (5 bases). CDR3 sequence reads: CASSVWGSSGETQYF. CDR3 in DNA: TGTGCCAGCAGCGTATGGGGTAGCAGCGGAGAGACCCAGTACTTC.